This TCR beta chain is from a study of blood T cell repertoires in COVID-19. This clone was seen only once. The sample carries other DNA sequences with the same CDR3. Germline V gene lookup returns CDR1 SGHRS and CDR2 YFSETQ. V was trimmed by 3 bases and J by 4 bases, leaving 8 bases between them. The CDR3 has 13 residues. Only in-frame clones appear in the TCRdb table, and some are missing; sequencing was by immunoSEQ multiplex PCR. The data contain tens of thousands of clones, about 88% of them singletons. This clonotype originated in a man in his sixties with acute or convalescent COVID-19. The rearrangement links TRBV5-1 to TRBJ1-3, with TRBD1 as a possible D gene (6 bases). Sequencing used peripheral blood. CDR3 nucleotide sequence: TGCGCCAGCAGCTCCGGGACAGGAAACACCATATATTTT. It specifies CASSSGTGNTIYF.